The 2 T cell receptor beta chains below all came from one sample that was sequenced in a study of brain T cells in children with intractable seizures. The time point was: blood from clinic visit 5 months post-surgery; TSC patient then seizure free. Assay: immunoSEQ multiplex PCR; the TCRdb copy retains only in-frame clones and omits some. The sample records about 340,000 clones, over 85% being singletons. The sample here was peripheral blood, taken 5 to 6 months after surgery. The receptor source for this set is a boy under two years old with tuberous sclerosis and intractable seizures.

The chain joins TRBV25-1 to TRBJ2-5; no firm D call. The CDR3 has 14 amino acids. Trimming shortened V by 1 base and J by 1 base, and 7 bases separated the two germline ends. Germline CDR1 reads MGHDK; CDR2 reads SYGVNS. CDR3 coding DNA: TGTGCCAGCAGTGAATTGGGCCCCCAAGAGACCCAGTACTTC. Protein sequence: CASSELGPQETQYF.

This sequence joins TRBV5-6 and TRBJ2-2; 7 bases are a match to TRBD2. Trimming cost V 6 bases and J 0 bases; bases outside gene matches: 8. Germline lookup yields CDR1 SGHDT and CDR2 YYEEEE. The CDR3 covers 16 residues. CDR3 amino acids: CASIEMGGTNTGELFF. In DNA, the CDR3 is TGTGCCAGCATCGAGATGGGGGGGACGAACACCGGGGAGCTGTTTTTT. Looking up the rest from reference TRBV5-6 and TRBJ2-2 gives the full variable domain: DAGVTQSPTHLIKTRGQQVTLRCSPKSGHDTVSWYQQALGQGPQFIFQYYEEEERQRGNFPDRFSGHQFPNYSSELNVNALLLGDSALYLCASIEMGGTNTGELFFGEGSRLTVL.